Detailed here is one TCR beta chain. Its binding antigen is unknown. No base-level quality is on record; no much larger clone is a single base apart. The library relied on the immunoSEQ multiplex PCR assay. TCRdb mirrors the immuneACCESS table, restricted to in-frame sequences. Some clones are absent from its copies; in checked studies, under half trace to an unresolved V gene, and the reason for the others is unknown. This sample is represented by 55,000 to 65,000 clones; approximately 86% of them were singletons. The ten largest clonotypes hold approximately 5% of the sample. These data originate in a study of technical replicates of blood from several donors (dated by TCRdb to 2016 to 2017). Relative to germline, V is missing 1 base and J is missing 3 bases, with 0 bases of the junction outside any gene match. The CDR3 contains 16 residues, cysteine and phenylalanine counted. CDR3 DNA only is kept here, 48 bases in frame from base 1. The germline V gene gives CDR1 as LGHNA and CDR2 as YNFKEQ.

The rearranged segments are TRBV4-2 and TRBJ1-6; TRBD1 agrees with 10 junctional bases. Sequenced input: PBMCs. This TCR was sampled from a human donor in good health. Some clones in this sample may be carry-over from other donors' samples. The CDR3 reads CASSQGDRGYNSPLHF. In nucleotide form, the sequence is TGTGCCAGCAGCCAAGGGGACAGGGGCTATAATTCACCCCTCCACTTT.